The TCR beta chain described here comes from a study (dated by TCRdb to between 2014 and 2017). Notes on the research overall: The study examined whether tumor-infiltrating Tregs in breast cancer are drawn from blood Tregs or arise in situ by conversion from other CD4+ T cell subsets.

Including cysteine and phenylalanine, the CDR3 has 15 amino acids. Only the CDR3 portion is preserved as DNA: 45 bases, with reading frame beginning at the first base. V lost 4 bases and J lost 3 bases; the stretch between them is 13 bases long. Per the germline V gene, KGHSH is the CDR1 and LQKENI is the CDR2. This clonotype was observed a few times. It has no known antigen specificity. No qualities accompany the bases; no much larger clone lies one base away. The full study reports these points: The greatest overlap of tumor-infiltrating Treg TCR alpha and beta sequences was with tumor naive CD4+ T cells, followed next by blood naive CD4+ T cells. Tumor memory CD4+ T cell TCR gene usage clustered with blood and lymph node memory CD4+ cells and lymph node naive CD4+ cells. The larger-cohort validation was restricted to a single TCR beta V-J rearrangement rather than whole repertoires.

CD4+CD25+CD127-/low cells were isolated as Tregs. Tregs, naive and memory CD4+ T cells from tumor, blood and ipsilateral draining lymph nodes of about 5 breast cancer patients underwent full-length TCR alpha and beta sequencing. Tumor tissue and lymph nodes from ipsilateral axillary dissection were perfused with PBS, minced and digested with collagenase I and hyaluronidase. FACS confirmed that the sorted cell populations were more than 90% pure. Full-length TCR variable regions were amplified by 5' RACE PCR with constant-region reverse primers, followed by semi-nested PCR with Nested Universal Primer A. The ReliaPrep RNA Cell Miniprep System was used to extract total RNA, which was then reverse transcribed into 5'RACE-ready cDNA with the SMARTer RACE 5'/3' Kit. Multiplex adaptors were used to barcode full-length TCR alpha and beta libraries, and the barcoded libraries were sequenced on an Illumina MiSeq. The study's processing was this. For each of nine subset-tissue groups, sequencing data from the five patients were pooled, and the groups were compared by unsupervised clustering of TCR gene usage. The Morisita-Horn index, with shared sequences weighted by their contribution to each repertoire, was used to calculate repertoire similarity. The public reads were reanalyzed by TCRdb: fastp trimming at Q25, MiXCR alignment, in-frame beta chains only. CDR3 protein sequences are deduplicated, and each keeps its most common genes and DNA. The V and J calls come from TCRdb's annotation, not from the publication. Present in this sample are more than 55,000 distinct CDR3 sequences, roughly 20% of which were seen just once. Under 3.5% of the sample is taken by the ten largest.

The sequence came from a female donor with breast cancer. Material: tumor-infiltrating Tregs sorted from the breast tumor. The rearranged chain carries TRBV18 and TRBJ2-1, and TRBD2 may be the D gene, going by 5 matching bases. The nucleotide sequence is given as TGTGCCAGCTCACTTTGGTCCGGGGACTACAATGAGCAGTTCTTC. The translation is CASSLWSGDYNEQFF.